The clone carrying this TCR beta chain was seen a handful of times. After removal of 6 bases from V and 4 bases from J, the junction contained 3 bases not matched to a gene. Germline V lookup: CDR1 MDHEN, CDR2 SYDVKM. This CDR3 comprises 13 residues. The sample originates from a study of T cell responses to AZD1222 COVID-19 vaccine. The data were produced by immunoSEQ multiplex PCR, yet TCRdb's version contains in-frame clones alone and is incomplete. The repertoire holds under 150,000 clones, roughly 88% seen once, with under 4.5% in the top ten. This specimen was peripheral blood, taken on day 0 of MenACWY control vaccination. The chain links TRBV28 to TRBJ1-5; TRBD1 matches at 7 bases. This receptor was taken from an adult in good health. The CDR3 protein is CASSRGGNQPQHF. In DNA form, the CDR3 reads TGTGCCAGCAGCAGGGGGGGGAATCAGCCCCAGCATTTT. Filled out from reference TRBV28 and TRBJ1-5, the complete variable domain reads DVKVTQSSRYLVKRTGEKVFLECVQDMDHENMFWYRQDPGLGLRLIYFSYDVKMKEKGDIPEGYSVSREKKERFSLILESASTNQTSMYLCASSRGGNQPQHFGDGTRLSIL.